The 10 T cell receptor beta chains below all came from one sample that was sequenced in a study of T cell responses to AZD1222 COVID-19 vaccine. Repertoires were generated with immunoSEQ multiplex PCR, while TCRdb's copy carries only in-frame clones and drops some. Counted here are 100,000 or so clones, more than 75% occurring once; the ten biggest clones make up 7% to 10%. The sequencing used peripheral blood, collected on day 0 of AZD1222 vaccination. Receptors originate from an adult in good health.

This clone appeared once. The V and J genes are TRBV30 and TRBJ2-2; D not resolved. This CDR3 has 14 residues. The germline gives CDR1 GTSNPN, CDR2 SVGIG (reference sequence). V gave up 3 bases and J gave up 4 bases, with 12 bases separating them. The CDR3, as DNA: TGTGCCTGGAGCGCACCCCCCGGCACCGGGGAGCTGTTTTTT. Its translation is CAWSAPPGTGELFF.

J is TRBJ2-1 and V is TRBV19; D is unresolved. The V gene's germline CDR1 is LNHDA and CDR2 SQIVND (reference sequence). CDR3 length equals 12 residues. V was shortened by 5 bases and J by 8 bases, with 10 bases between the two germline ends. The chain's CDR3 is CASSLGSYEQFF. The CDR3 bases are TGTGCCAGTAGTCTTGGTTCATATGAGCAGTTCTTC.

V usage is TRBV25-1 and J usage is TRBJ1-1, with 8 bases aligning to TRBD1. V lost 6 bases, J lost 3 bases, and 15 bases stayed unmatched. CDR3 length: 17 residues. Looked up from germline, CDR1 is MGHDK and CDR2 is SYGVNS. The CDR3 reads CASRQSGGGRVYTEAFF. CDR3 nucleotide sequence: TGTGCCAGCAGACAATCAGGGGGCGGGAGGGTTTACACTGAAGCTTTCTTT.

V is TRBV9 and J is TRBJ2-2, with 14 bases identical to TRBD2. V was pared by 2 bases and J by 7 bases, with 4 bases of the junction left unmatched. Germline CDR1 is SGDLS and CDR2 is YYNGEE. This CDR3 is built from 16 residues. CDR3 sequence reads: CASSVGLAGAGGELFF. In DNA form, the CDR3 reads TGTGCCAGCAGCGTGGGACTAGCGGGAGCGGGCGGGGAGCTGTTTTTT.

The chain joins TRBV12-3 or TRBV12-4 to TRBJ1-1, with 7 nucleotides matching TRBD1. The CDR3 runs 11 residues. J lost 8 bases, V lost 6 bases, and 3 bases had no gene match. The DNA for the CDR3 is TGTGCCAGCAGGCTGACAGGGGAAGCTTTCTTT. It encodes CASRLTGEAFF.

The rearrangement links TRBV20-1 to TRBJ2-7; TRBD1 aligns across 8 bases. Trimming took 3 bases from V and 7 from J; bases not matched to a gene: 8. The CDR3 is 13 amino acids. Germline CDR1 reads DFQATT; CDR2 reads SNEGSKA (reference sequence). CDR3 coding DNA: TGCAGTGCTAGTCGTCAGGGGGCGGGGGAGCAGTACTTC. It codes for CSASRQGAGEQYF.

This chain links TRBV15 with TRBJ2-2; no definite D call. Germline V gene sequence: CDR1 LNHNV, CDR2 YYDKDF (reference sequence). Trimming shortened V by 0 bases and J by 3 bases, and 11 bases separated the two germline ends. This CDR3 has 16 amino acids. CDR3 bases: TGTGCCACCAGCAGAGATCGAAGCTCCTACACCGGGGAGCTGTTTTTT. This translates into CATSRDRSSYTGELFF.

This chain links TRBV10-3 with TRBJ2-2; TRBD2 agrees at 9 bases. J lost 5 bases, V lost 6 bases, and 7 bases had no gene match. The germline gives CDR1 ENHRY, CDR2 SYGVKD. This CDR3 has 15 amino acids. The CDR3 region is CAIRPTSGGTGELFF. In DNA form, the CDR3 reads TGTGCCATCAGGCCGACTAGCGGAGGGACCGGGGAGCTGTTTTTT.

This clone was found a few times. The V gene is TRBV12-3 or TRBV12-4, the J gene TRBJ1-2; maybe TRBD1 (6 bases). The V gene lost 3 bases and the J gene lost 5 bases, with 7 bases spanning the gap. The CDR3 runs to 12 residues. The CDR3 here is CASSLDRYGYTF. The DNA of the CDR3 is TGTGCCAGCAGTTTGGACAGATATGGCTACACCTTC.

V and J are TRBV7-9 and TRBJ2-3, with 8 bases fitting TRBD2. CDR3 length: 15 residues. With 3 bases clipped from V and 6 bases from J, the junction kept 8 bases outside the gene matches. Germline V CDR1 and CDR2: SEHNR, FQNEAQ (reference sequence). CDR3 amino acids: CASSFVGLAGDTQYF. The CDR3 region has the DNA TGTGCCAGCAGCTTTGTGGGCCTAGCGGGTGATACGCAGTATTTT. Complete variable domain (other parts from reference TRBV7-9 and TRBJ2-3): DTGVSQNPRHKITKRGQNVTFRCDPISEHNRLYWYRQTLGQGPEFLTYFQNEAQLEKSRLLSDRFSAERPKGSFSTLEIQRTEQGDSAMYLCASSFVGLAGDTQYFGPGTRLTVL.